These 5 T cell receptor beta chains originate from one sample sequenced in a study of cytomegalovirus exposure and HLA in healthy donors. The PCR made use of 60 Vbeta and 13 Jbeta primers. Some clones are missing from TCRdb's copy, which holds only in-frame ones; the method was immunoSEQ multiplex PCR. The sample holds 150,000 or so clones, about 72% seen once. The sequenced sample was PBMCs. The receptors were sampled from a human donor in good health.

This clone turned up a few times. The chain joins TRBV5-4 to TRBJ2-2; 8 nucleotides agree with TRBD1. The germline V gene encodes CDR1 SGHNT and CDR2 YYREEE (reference sequence). The CDR3 has 15 amino acids. V gave up 5 bases and J gave up 4 bases; unmatched junction bases: 7. The CDR3 is CASRNQGAGTGELFF. For the CDR3, the DNA is TGTGCCAGCAGAAATCAGGGGGCGGGCACCGGGGAGCTGTTTTTT.

The rearrangement links TRBV6-5 to TRBJ1-5, with 7 bases identical to TRBD1. Trimming cost V 5 bases and J 5 bases; bases outside gene matches: 6. Germline CDR1 is MNHEY and CDR2 is SVGAGI. The CDR3 contains 14 residues. The CDR3 reads CASSPGTVDQPQHF. CDR3 DNA sequence: TGTGCCAGCAGTCCCGGGACAGTCGATCAGCCCCAGCATTTT.

This clone was observed a handful of times. This chain uses TRBV11-3 with TRBJ2-3, with D unresolved. The V gene's germline CDR1 is SGHNT and CDR2 YENEEA. With 1 base removed from V and 0 bases from J, the gap between germline ends came to 5 bases. The CDR3 has 14 amino acids. The CDR3 coding sequence is TGTGCCAGCAGCTTAGGGCGGAGCACAGATACGCAGTATTTT. Protein sequence: CASSLGRSTDTQYF. The full variable domain, in which reference TRBV11-3 and TRBJ2-3 provide the parts outside the CDR3, is EAGVVQSPRYKIIEKKQPVAFWCNPISGHNTLYWYLQNLGQGPELLIRYENEEAVDDSQLPKDRFSAERLKGVDSTLKIQPAELGDSAVYLCASSLGRSTDTQYFGPGTRLTVL.

V usage is TRBV7-2 and J usage is TRBJ2-1, with 11 bases lining up with TRBD2. CDR1 and CDR2 from the germline V gene are SGHTA and FQGNSA. The V segment lost 1 base and the J segment 3 bases; nucleotides outside the gene matches: 8. The CDR3 sequence is 18 residues long. The CDR3 DNA reads as TGTGCCAGCAGCTTAGATGGGCTAGCGGGGGGCCTCTACAATGAGCAGTTCTTC. Translation: CASSLDGLAGGLYNEQFF.

The chain uses TRBV7-9 and TRBJ2-3; D unclear. Per the germline V gene, CDR1 is SEHNR and CDR2 is FQNEAQ (reference sequence). The CDR3 sequence is 13 residues long. Trimming left V 0 bases short and J 3 bases short, with 4 bases between. Here the CDR3 reads CASSLALTDTQYF. In DNA, the CDR3 is TGTGCCAGCAGCTTAGCGCTAACAGATACGCAGTATTTT.